These 13 T cell receptor beta chains came from one sample sequenced in a study of Graves' ophthalmopathy and Graves' hyperthyroidism. Amplifying from RNA transcripts, the study obtained TCR beta CDR3 regions. HTBI-primed RT-PCR formed the first round, and a multiplex PCR formed the second. One entry per CDR3 protein, called by TCRdb with MiXCR from the multiplex PCR reads. The data show under 400,000 distinct CDR3 sequences, with 15% to 20% seen just once and over 9% held by the top ten. Sequencing used peripheral blood. Source of these receptors: an adult man with Graves' ophthalmopathy.

This clonotype came up many times. The genes are TRBV6-5 and TRBJ1-1, with a possible D match to TRBD1 (6 bases). The CDR3 has 13 residues. From germline, CDR1 is MNHEY and CDR2 SVGAGI. V was cut by 2 bases and J by 7 bases, with 11 bases left in between. The CDR3 protein is CASSYPNRDEAFF. The DNA of the CDR3 is TGTGCCAGCAGTTACCCCAACAGGGATGAAGCTTTCTTT.

This clonotype was detected a few times. This may come from a read error, since a much larger clone is one base off. Since no conserved phenylalanine or tryptophan closes the CDR3, a read error is the likely cause. The V and J genes are TRBV6-5 and TRBJ2-2; no firm D call. The CDR3 is 14 amino acids. The germline V and J ends were trimmed by 3 bases and 0 bases, with 5 bases remaining between them. Germline CDR1 MNHEY, CDR2 SVGAGI. The CDR3 sequence: CASSYGPNTGELFY. The CDR3 DNA is TGTGCCAGCAGTTATGGCCCGAACACCGGGGAGCTGTTTTAT.

The table lists this clonotype with a count of one. The V call is TRBV11-2, the J call TRBJ1-2; 7 nucleotides match TRBD1. Germline loops: CDR1 SGHAT, CDR2 FQNNGV. V lost 0 bases and J lost 7; bases outside the gene matches: 11. The CDR3 is 16 residues long. CDR3 sequence reads: CASSLDPGQLGRGYTF. The CDR3 nucleotides read TGTGCCAGCAGCTTAGACCCGGGACAGCTAGGTCGTGGCTACACCTTC.

This clonotype was found many times. The chain has TRBV12-3 or TRBV12-4 and TRBJ2-7; 7 bases map to TRBD2. The CDR3 has 15 residues. The V and J ends lost 3 bases and 3 bases, in that order; junction bases with no gene match: 8. The CDR3 protein is CASSLWGGKGYEQYF. The CDR3 region has the DNA TGTGCCAGCAGTTTGTGGGGAGGGAAGGGCTACGAGCAGTACTTC.

In this sample, this clonotype turned up many times. V usage is TRBV9 and J usage is TRBJ2-5, with D tentatively TRBD2 (5 bases). The germline V and J ends were trimmed by 1 base and 2 bases, with 21 bases remaining between them. The CDR3 totals 18 residues. CDR1 is SGDLS and CDR2 is YYNGEE in the germline V gene. The CDR3 here is CASSVSASVRDWQETQYF. The CDR3 coding sequence is TGTGCCAGCAGCGTATCTGCGTCCGTGAGGGATTGGCAAGAGACCCAGTACTTC.

This clonotype was detected ten times or more. The V call is TRBV7-8, the J call TRBJ2-6, with 10 bases lining up with TRBD1. The CDR3 runs to 17 residues. Germline V gene data show CDR1 as SGHVS and CDR2 as FQNEAQ. Trimming cost V 5 bases and J 0 bases; bases outside gene matches: 4. The CDR3 DNA follows: TGTGCCAGCAGCCATGACAGGGGGCCCTCTGGGGCCAACGTCCTGACTTTC. It is translated as CASSHDRGPSGANVLTF. The full variable domain, in which reference TRBV7-8 and TRBJ2-6 provide the parts outside the CDR3, is GAGVSQSPRYKVAKRGQDVALRCDPISGHVSLFWYQQALGQGPEFLTYFQNEAQLDKSGLPSDRFFAERPEGSVSTLKIQRTQQEDSAVYLCASSHDRGPSGANVLTFGAGSRLTVL.

This clonotype was seen at least ten times. The chain combines TRBV13 with TRBJ2-7; a weak D match, TRBD2 (6 bases). CDR1 PRHDT and CDR2 FYEKMQ come from the germline V gene (reference sequence). V was trimmed by 5 bases and J by 6 bases, leaving 11 bases between them. The CDR3 loop spans 12 amino acids. The CDR3 region has the DNA TGTGCCAGCAGCCTGTTGGGACTCGAGCAGTACTTC. This codes for CASSLLGLEQYF.

This clonotype was seen ten or more times. The chain has TRBV5-6 and TRBJ1-5; no clear D. CDR1 SGHDT and CDR2 YYEEEE come from the germline V gene. The germline V and J ends were trimmed by 2 bases and 1 base, with 10 bases remaining between them. There are 15 residues in the CDR3. The CDR3 region has the DNA TGTGCCAGCAGCTTTTGGGTTATGAGCAATCAGCCCCAGCATTTT. It codes for CASSFWVMSNQPQHF.

There are many counts of this clonotype. This chain links TRBV2 with TRBJ1-5; D gene uncertain. The germline CDR1 and CDR2 sequences are SNHLY and FYNNEI. This CDR3 region has 12 residues. Deletions cut 7 bases from V and 11 bases from J, with 15 bases between. The CDR3 region is CASTRGDLTQHF. Written as DNA, the CDR3 is TGTGCCAGCACGCGGGGAGACCTCACCCAGCATTTT. The full variable domain, completed using reference TRBV2 and TRBJ1-5, is EPEVTQTPSHQVTQMGQEVILRCVPISNHLYFYWYRQILGQKVEFLVSFYNNEISEKSEIFDDQFSVERPDGSNFTLKIRSTKLEDSAMYFCASTRGDLTQHFGDGTRLSIL.

In this sample, this clonotype turned up a few times. The J gene is TRBJ2-2, the V gene TRBV27, with 8 bases that match TRBD2. CDR1 is MNHEY, CDR2 SMNVEV, per germline (reference sequence). The J segment lost 5 bases and the V segment lost 1 base, leaving 6 bases of the junction unmatched. The CDR3 totals 16 residues. The CDR3 protein is CASSLWVSGGTGELFF. CDR3 sequence (DNA): TGTGCCAGCAGTTTATGGGTCTCGGGAGGGACCGGGGAGCTGTTTTTT.

This clonotype was counted at least ten times. The chain's CDR3 is CASSVYGLSNTEAFF. The CDR3 nucleotides are TGTGCCAGCAGCGTATACGGGCTATCGAACACTGAAGCTTTCTTT. This rearrangement joins TRBV9 to TRBJ1-1; D is uncertain. CDR1 is SGDLS and CDR2 is YYNGEE in the germline V gene. The CDR3 has 15 residues. Deletions cut 1 base from V and 1 base from J, with 11 bases between.

Ten or more counts support this clonotype. The rearrangement uses TRBV29-1 and TRBJ1-1, with TRBD1 matching 7 bases. J gave up 7 bases and V 5 bases, and 13 bases lay outside the gene matches. The CDR3 spans 14 residues. Germline V gene sequence: CDR1 SQVTM, CDR2 ANQGSEA. In DNA, the CDR3 is TGCAGCGTTACATCCGGGACAGCCAATCTTGAAGCTTTCTTT. Amino acid sequence: CSVTSGTANLEAFF.

This clonotype was seen repeatedly, ten times or more. A read error may produce the germline difference seen at one junction end. V and J are TRBV7-7 and TRBJ2-2; 9 bases fit TRBD2. CDR3 size: 16 residues. The germline gives CDR1 SSHAT, CDR2 FNYEAQ (reference sequence). In nucleotides, the CDR3 is TGTGCTAGCAGCACTTCTAGCGGGGCGAACACCGGGGAGCTGTTTTTT. It translates to CASSTSSGANTGELFF.